This TCR beta chain was sequenced during a study of post-analysis software for immune sequencing data. Study-level information: Clinical courses comprised relapsing-remitting, secondary progressive and progressive-relapsing multiple sclerosis.

As concerns this clonotype: The antigen remains undetermined.

Study conclusions and caveats: A few TRBV segments, TRBV5-6, TRBV5-1 and TRBV20-1 among them, were found more frequent in patients than controls. Diversity measured as normalized Chao1 was significantly lower in multiple sclerosis patients than in controls.

CDR1 MGHDK and CDR2 SYGVNS come from the germline V gene. CDR3 length: 18 amino acids. Trimming removed 3 bases from V and 2 bases from J; junction bases left unmatched: 14. The TCR beta cDNA libraries carried unique molecular identifiers. The source material, 1 to 10 million T cells, gave rise to 400,000 to 600,000 cDNA molecules. TCRdb re-called the PCR reads through MiXCR, storing one row per CDR3 protein. The table records about 210,000 distinct CDR3 sequences, 25% to 30% of them present only once. This TCR came from a girl aged 2-17 years with multiple sclerosis. Sequencing was done on a sample of blood. The chain recombines TRBV25-1 with TRBJ1-1; 8 bases map to TRBD1. This CDR3 is CASSERRTGKSLNTEAFF. The DNA of the CDR3 is TGTGCCAGCAGTGAGAGAAGGACAGGGAAGTCCCTTAACACTGAAGCTTTCTTT.